This paragraph covers one T cell receptor beta chain sequence. Sequenced by immunoSEQ multiplex PCR; TCRdb stores in-frame clones only, minus some. Counted here are 2 million or so clones, 95% occurring once; the ten biggest clones make up roughly 0.13%. The data originate from a study of shared clonotypes between healthy human individuals. V shed 6 bases and J shed 4 bases, with 17 bases lying between them. The germline V gene has CDR1 KGHSH and CDR2 LQKENI. The CDR3 is 15 residues long. The sample comprised naive CD4+ T cells sorted from blood. Documented subset: CD45RA+ positively selected. The sequence derives from a young man in good health. The chain carries TRBV18 and TRBJ2-3, with unresolved D. CDR3: CASSPEHSYSDTQYF. DNA of the CDR3: TGTGCCAGCTCTCCCGAACATAGTTACTCAGATACGCAGTATTTT.